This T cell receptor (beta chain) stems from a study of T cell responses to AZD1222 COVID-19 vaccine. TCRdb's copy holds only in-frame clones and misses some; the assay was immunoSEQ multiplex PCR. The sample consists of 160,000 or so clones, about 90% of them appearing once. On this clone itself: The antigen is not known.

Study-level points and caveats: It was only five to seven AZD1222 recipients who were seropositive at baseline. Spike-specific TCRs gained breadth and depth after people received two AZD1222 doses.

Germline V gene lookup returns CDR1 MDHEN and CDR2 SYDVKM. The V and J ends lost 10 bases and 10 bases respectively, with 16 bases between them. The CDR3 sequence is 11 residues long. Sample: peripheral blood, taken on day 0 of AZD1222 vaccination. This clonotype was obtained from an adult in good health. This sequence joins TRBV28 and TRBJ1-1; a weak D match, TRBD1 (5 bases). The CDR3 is CATTGAPGAFF. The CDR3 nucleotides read TGTGCCACCACCGGGGCGCCCGGAGCTTTCTTT. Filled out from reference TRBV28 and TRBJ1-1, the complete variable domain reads DVKVTQSSRYLVKRTGEKVFLECVQDMDHENMFWYRQDPGLGLRLIYFSYDVKMKEKGDIPEGYSVSREKKERFSLILESASTNQTSMYLCATTGAPGAFFGQGTRLTVV.